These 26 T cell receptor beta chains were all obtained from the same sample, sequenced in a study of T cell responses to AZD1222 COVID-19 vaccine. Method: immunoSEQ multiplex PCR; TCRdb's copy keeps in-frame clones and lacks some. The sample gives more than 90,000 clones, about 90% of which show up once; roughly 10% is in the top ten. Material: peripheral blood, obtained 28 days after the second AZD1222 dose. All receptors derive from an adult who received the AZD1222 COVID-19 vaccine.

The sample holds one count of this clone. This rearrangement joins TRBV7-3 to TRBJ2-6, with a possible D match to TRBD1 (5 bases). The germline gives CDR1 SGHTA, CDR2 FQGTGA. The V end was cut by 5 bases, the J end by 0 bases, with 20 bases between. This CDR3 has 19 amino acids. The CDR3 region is CASSLKATATASGANVLTF. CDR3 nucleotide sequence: TGTGCCAGCAGCCTAAAAGCGACAGCGACCGCCTCTGGGGCCAACGTCCTGACTTTC.

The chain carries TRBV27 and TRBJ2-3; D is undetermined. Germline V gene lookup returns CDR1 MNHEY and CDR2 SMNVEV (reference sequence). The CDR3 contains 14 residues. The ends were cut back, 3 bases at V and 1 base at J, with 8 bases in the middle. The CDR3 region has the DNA TGTGCCAGCAGTTTGAACTTAGGCACAGATACGCAGTATTTT. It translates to CASSLNLGTDTQYF.

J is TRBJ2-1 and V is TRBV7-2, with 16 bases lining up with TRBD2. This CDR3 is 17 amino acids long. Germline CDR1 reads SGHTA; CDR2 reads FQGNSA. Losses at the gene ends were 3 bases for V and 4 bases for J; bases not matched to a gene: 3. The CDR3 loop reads CASSFGTSGRGYNEQFF. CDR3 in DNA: TGTGCCAGCAGCTTTGGGACTAGCGGGAGGGGGTACAATGAGCAGTTCTTC.

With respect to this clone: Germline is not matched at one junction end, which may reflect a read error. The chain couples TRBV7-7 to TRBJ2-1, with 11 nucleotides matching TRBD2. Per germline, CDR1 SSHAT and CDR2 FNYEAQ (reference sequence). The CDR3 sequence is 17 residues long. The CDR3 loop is CASSPALGLAVYNEQFF. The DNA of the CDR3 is TGTGCTAGCAGCCCCGCGCTGGGACTAGCGGTCTACAATGAGCAGTTCTTC. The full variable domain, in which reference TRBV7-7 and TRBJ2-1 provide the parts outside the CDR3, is GAGVSQSPRYKVTKRGQDVTLRCDPISSHATLYWYQQALGQGPEFLTYFNYEAQPDKSGLPSDRFSAERPEGSISTLTIQRTEQRDSAMYRCASSPALGLAVYNEQFFGPGTRLTVL.

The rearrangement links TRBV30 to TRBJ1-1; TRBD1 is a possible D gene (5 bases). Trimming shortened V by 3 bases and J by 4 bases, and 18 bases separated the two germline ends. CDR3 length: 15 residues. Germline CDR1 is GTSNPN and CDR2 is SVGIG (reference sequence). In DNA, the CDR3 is TGTGCCTGGAGGGATCCCACAGGTTTGGGCACTGAAGCTTTCTTT. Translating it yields CAWRDPTGLGTEAFF.

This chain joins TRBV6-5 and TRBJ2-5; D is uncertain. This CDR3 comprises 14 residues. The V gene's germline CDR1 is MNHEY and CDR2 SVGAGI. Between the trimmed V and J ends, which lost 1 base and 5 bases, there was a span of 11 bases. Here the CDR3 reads CASSYFGDTETQYF. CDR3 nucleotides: TGTGCCAGCAGTTACTTTGGGGATACGGAGACCCAGTACTTC.

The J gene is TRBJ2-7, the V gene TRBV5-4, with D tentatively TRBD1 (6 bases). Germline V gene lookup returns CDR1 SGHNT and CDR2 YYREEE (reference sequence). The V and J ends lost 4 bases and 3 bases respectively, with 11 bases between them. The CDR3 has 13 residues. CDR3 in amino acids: CASSRDTIYEQYF. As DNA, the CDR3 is TGTGCCAGCAGCCGGGACACAATCTACGAGCAGTACTTC.

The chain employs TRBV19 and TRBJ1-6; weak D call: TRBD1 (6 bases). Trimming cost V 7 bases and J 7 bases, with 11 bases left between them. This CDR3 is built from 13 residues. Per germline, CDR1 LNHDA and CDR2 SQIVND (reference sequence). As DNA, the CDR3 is TGTGCCAGTAATGCAGGGGCGAATTCACCCCTCCACTTT. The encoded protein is CASNAGANSPLHF.

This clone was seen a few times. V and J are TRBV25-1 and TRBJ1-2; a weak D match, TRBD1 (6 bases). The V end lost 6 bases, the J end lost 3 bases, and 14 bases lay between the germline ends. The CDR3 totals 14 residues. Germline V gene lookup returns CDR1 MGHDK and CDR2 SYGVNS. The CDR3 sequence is CASREQGSDYGYTF. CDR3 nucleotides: TGTGCCAGCAGAGAACAGGGATCGGACTATGGCTACACCTTC.

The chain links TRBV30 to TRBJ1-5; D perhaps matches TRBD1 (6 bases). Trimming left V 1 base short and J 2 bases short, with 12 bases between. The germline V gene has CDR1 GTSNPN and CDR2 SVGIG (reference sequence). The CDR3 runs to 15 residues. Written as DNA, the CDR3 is TGTGCCTGGAGTGCAGGGGTGGGTGGCAATCAGCCCCAGCATTTT. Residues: CAWSAGVGGNQPQHF.

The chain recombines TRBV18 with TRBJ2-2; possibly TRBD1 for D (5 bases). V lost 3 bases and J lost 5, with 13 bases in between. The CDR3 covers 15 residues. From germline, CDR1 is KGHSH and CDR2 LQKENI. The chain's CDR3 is CASSPFDSLTGELFF. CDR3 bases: TGTGCCAGCTCACCTTTTGACAGCTTAACCGGGGAGCTGTTTTTT.

CDR3 in amino acids: CSARQGAEAFF. CDR3 bases: TGCAGTGCTAGACAGGGGGCTGAAGCTTTCTTT. The chain combines TRBV20-1 with TRBJ1-1; TRBD1 aligns across 7 bases. This CDR3 contains 11 residues. CDR1 DFQATT and CDR2 SNEGSKA come from the germline V gene (reference sequence). The V and J ends lost 2 bases and 6 bases, in that order; junction bases with no gene match: 0.

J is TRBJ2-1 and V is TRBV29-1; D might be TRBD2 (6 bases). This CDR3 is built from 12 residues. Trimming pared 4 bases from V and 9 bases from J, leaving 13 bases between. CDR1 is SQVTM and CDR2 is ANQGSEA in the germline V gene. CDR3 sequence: CSVGLRGSEQFF. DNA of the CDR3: TGCAGCGTTGGTTTGCGGGGAAGTGAGCAGTTCTTC.

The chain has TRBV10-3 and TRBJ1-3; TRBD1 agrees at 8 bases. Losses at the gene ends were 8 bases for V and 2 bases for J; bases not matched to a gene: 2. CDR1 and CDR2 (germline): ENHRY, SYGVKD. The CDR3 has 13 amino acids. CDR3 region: CAIQGATGNTIYF. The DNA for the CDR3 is TGTGCCATCCAGGGGGCTACTGGAAACACCATATATTTT.

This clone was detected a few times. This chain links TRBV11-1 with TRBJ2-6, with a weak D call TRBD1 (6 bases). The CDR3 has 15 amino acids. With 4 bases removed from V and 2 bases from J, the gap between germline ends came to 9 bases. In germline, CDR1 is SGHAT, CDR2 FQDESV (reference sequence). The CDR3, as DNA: TGTGCCAGCAGCTACCGACAGGCTGGGGCCAACGTCCTGACTTTC. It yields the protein CASSYRQAGANVLTF.

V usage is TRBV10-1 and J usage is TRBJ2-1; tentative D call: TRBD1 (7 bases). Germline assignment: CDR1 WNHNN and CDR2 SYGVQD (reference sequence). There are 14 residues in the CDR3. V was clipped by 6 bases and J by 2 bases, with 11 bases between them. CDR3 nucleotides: TGCGCCAGCAGCCGCGGGACAGCCTACAATGAGCAGTTCTTC. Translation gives CASSRGTAYNEQFF.

CDR3 coding DNA: TGTGCCAGCAGTCCGCCCAGGGGGGCCTGGGATACGCAGTATTTT. Translated: CASSPPRGAWDTQYF. V is TRBV5-4 and J is TRBJ2-3, with D possibly being TRBD1 (7 bases). The CDR3 loop spans 15 amino acids. The V gene lost 5 bases and the J gene lost 6 bases, with 19 bases spanning the gap. The germline V gene encodes CDR1 SGHNT and CDR2 YYREEE (reference sequence).

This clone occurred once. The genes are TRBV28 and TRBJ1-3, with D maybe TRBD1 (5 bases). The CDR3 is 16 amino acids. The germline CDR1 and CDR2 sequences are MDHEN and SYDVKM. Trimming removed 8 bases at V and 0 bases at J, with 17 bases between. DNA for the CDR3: TGTGCCAGCGGAATGTGGGGGGGTGTCTCTGGAAACACCATATATTTT. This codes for CASGMWGGVSGNTIYF. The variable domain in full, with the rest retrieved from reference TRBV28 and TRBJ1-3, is DVKVTQSSRYLVKRTGEKVFLECVQDMDHENMFWYRQDPGLGLRLIYFSYDVKMKEKGDIPEGYSVSREKKERFSLILESASTNQTSMYLCASGMWGGVSGNTIYFGEGSWLTVV.

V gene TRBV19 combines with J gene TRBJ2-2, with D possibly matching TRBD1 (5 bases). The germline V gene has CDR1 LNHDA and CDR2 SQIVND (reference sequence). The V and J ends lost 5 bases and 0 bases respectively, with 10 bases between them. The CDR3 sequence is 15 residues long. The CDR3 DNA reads TGTGCCAGTAGTTGGGGCAGACCGAACACCGGGGAGCTGTTTTTT. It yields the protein CASSWGRPNTGELFF.

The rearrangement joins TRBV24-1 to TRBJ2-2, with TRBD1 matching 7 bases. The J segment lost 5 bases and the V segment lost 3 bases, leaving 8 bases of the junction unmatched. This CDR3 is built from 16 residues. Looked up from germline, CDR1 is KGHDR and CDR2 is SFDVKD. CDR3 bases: TGTGCCACCAGTGATCCTGACAGGGCAAGAACCGGGGAGCTGTTTTTT. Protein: CATSDPDRARTGELFF.

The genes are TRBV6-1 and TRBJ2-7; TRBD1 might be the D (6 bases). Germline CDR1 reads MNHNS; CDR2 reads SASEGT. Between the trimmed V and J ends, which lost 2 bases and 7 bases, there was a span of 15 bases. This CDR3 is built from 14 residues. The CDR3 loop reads CASSEQTGPREQYF. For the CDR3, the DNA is TGTGCCAGCAGTGAACAGACAGGCCCGCGGGAGCAGTACTTC.

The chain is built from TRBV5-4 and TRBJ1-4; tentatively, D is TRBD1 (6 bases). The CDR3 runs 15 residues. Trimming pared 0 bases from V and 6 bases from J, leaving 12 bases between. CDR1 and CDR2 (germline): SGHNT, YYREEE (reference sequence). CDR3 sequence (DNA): TGTGCCAGCAGCTTGGGGGGACATAAGGATGAAAAACTGTTTTTT. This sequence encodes CASSLGGHKDEKLFF.

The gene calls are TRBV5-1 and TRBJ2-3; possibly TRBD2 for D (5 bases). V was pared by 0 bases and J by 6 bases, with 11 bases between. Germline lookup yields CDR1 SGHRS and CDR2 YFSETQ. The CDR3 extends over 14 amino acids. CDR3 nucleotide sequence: TGCGCCAGCAGCTTGGGGGAGAGTGCGGATACGCAGTATTTT. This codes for CASSLGESADTQYF. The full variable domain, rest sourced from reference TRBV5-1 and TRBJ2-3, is KAGVTQTPRYLIKTRGQQVTLSCSPISGHRSVSWYQQTPGQGLQFLFEYFSETQRNKGNFPGRFSGRQFSNSRSEMNVSTLELGDSALYLCASSLGESADTQYFGPGTRLTVL.

The CDR3 DNA sequence: TGTGCCAGCAGTCGCCCCGGGGCTAGCGAGCAGTACTTC. It yields the protein CASSRPGASEQYF. The chain couples TRBV27 to TRBJ2-7; D tentatively reads TRBD1 or TRBD2 (5 bases each). The CDR3 loop spans 13 amino acids. Germline CDR1 reads MNHEY; CDR2 reads SMNVEV (reference sequence). V was shortened by 5 bases and J by 6 bases, with 14 bases between the two germline ends.

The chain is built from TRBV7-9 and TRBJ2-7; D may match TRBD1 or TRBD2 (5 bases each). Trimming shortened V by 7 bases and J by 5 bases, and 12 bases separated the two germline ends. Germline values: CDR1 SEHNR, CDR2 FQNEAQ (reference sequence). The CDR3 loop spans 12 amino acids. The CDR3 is CASTLGDHEQYF. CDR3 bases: TGTGCCAGCACCTTGGGGGACCACGAGCAGTACTTC.

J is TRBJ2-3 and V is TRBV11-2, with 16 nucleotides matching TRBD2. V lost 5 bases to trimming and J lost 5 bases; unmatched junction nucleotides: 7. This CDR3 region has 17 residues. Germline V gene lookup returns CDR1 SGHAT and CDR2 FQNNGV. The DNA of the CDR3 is TGTGCCAGCAGCACCGGGACTAGCGGGGGGGCCGGAGATACGCAGTATTTT. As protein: CASSTGTSGGAGDTQYF.